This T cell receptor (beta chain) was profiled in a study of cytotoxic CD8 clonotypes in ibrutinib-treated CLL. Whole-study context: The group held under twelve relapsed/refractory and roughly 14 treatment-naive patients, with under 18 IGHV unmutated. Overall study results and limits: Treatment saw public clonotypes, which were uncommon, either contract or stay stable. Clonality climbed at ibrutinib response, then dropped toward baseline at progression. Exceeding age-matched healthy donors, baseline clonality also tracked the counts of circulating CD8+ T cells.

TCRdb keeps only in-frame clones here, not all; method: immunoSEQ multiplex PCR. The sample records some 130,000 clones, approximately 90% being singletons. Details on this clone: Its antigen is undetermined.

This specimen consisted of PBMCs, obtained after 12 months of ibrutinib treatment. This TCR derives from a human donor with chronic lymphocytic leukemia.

The CDR3 reads CASSLTAGGSLSEQFF. CDR3 nucleotides: TGTGCCAGCAGCCTCACAGCGGGAGGGAGCCTCAGTGAGCAGTTCTTC. The rearrangement joins TRBV11-2 to TRBJ2-1, with TRBD2 identical over 10 bases. CDR1 is SGHAT, CDR2 FQNNGV, per germline. The CDR3 contains 16 residues. The ends lost 5 bases at V and 9 bases at J; junction bases unmatched: 13. Full variable domain (remainder filled in from reference TRBV11-2 and TRBJ2-1): EAGVAQSPRYKIIEKRQSVAFWCNPISGHATLYWYQQILGQGPKLLIQFQNNGVVDDSQLPKDRFSAERLKGVDSTLKIQPAKLEDSAVYLCASSLTAGGSLSEQFFGPGTRLTVL.